This TCR beta chain was sequenced for a study of monozygotic twins with inflammatory bowel disease. Study-level findings and limits: Immunosuppressive treatments were not uniform, and this may have added variability to patient repertoires. Telling different T cell subtypes apart from each other was not possible. Compared with healthy twins, IBD patients shared fewer clonotypes with others, especially with disease activity.

Note on this clonotype: Its antigen is not identified.

The CDR3 sequence is 16 residues long. Germline values: CDR1 MNHNS, CDR2 SASEGT. Each UMI harboured a 6-nucleotide sample barcode and was appended via template switching. TCRdb processed the 5' RACE reads again and assigns one entry to each CDR3 protein, with no DNA. The specimen's table records approximately 300,000 distinct CDR3 sequences. The sequence derives from a human donor with ulcerative colitis or Crohn's disease, or a healthy co-twin of an affected twin (not recorded which). Source material: blood. The J gene is TRBJ2-1, the V gene TRBV6-1; TCRdb's D call, TRBD2, is unchecked because there is no DNA. The CDR3 protein is CASSEALQVLGSEQFF.